The clone carrying this TCR beta chain has a count of ten or more. As yet, its antigen is unknown. The data stem from a study of Graves' ophthalmopathy and Graves' hyperthyroidism. Study observations and caveats: As the model predicted ophthalmopathy progression, it achieved a sensitivity of less than 71% and a specificity of about 72%.

TCR beta CDR3 amplification used RNA transcripts. Scientists carried out first-round RT-PCR using HTBI primers and then a second-round multiplex PCR. TCRdb ran MiXCR on the multiplex PCR reads and lists one entry per CDR3 protein. Of hundreds of thousands of distinct CDR3 sequences in the sample, approximately 39% were seen once. This TCR was recovered from an adult man with Graves' ophthalmopathy. The specimen was peripheral blood.

This CDR3 is CASSIEGMNTEAFF. CDR3 nucleotides: TGTGCCAGTAGTATTGAGGGAATGAACACTGAAGCTTTCTTT. The V call is TRBV19, the J call TRBJ1-1; no clear D. The CDR3 has 14 amino acids. The V gene lost 3 bases and the J gene lost 0 bases, with 8 bases spanning the gap. CDR1 is LNHDA, CDR2 SQIVND, per germline (reference sequence).